This T cell receptor (beta chain) was sequenced in a study of blood T cells in healthy people across ages. CDR3 length equals 14 residues. V gave up 9 bases and J gave up 3 bases, with 16 bases separating them. Germline values: CDR1 SNHLY, CDR2 FYNNEI. Study results and limitations: Both higher diversity and more naive CD4+ cells marked long-lived donors when set against aged donors. Observed TCR beta diversity per million T cells went down as age went up. This fall followed a roughly linear course with age.

Of note for this clonotype: Its antigen remains unidentified.

A sample-barcoded 5' primer and a J-beta primer mix were used in a second PCR of roughly 7 to 11 cycles. TCRdb recomputed calls from the 5' RACE reads with MiXCR, one row per CDR3 protein. Here the sample spans approximately 400,000 distinct CDR3 sequences, roughly half being singletons. This TCR was recovered from a man aged 55 to 70 in good health. The rearrangement links TRBV2 to TRBJ2-3; maybe TRBD2 (5 bases). The sequencing input was blood. DNA for the CDR3: TGTGCCAGTAAACCGGGGTATCAAACAGATACGCAGTATTTT. Translation gives CASKPGYQTDTQYF.